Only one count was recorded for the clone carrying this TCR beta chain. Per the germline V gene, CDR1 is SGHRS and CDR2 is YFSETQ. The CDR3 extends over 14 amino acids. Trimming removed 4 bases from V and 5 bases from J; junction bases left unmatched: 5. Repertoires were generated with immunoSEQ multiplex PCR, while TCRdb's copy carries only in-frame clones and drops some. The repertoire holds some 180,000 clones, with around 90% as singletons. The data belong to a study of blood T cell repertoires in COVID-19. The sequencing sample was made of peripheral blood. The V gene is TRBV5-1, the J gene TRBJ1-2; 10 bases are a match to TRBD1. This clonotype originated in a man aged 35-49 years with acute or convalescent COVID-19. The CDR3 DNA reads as TGCGCCAGCAGCCCGGGACAGGGGACGTATGGCTACACCTTC. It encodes CASSPGQGTYGYTF.